This T cell receptor beta chain was captured by sequencing in a study of cytomegalovirus exposure and HLA in healthy donors. Study details: Of roughly 400 genotyped donors, roughly 80% clustered with self-reported Caucasian donors.

Germline loops: CDR1 SGHTS, CDR2 YDEGEE. The CDR3 contains 16 residues. The ends lost 4 bases at V and 0 bases at J; junction bases unmatched: 9. The PCR contained 60 Vbeta and 13 Jbeta primers. TCRdb's table, derived via immunoSEQ multiplex PCR, lists solely in-frame clones and lacks some. The table has about 150,000 clones, about 80% seen once; the top ten hold 9.5% to 15%. The V call is TRBV5-8, the J call TRBJ2-5; 7 bases line up with TRBD2. Material for sequencing was PBMCs. The receptor was isolated from a man aged 25 to 40 in good health and CMV-seropositive. The CDR3 here is CASSPGGVTNQETQYF. In nucleotides, the CDR3 is TGTGCCAGCAGCCCGGGGGGAGTAACTAACCAAGAGACCCAGTACTTC.